Listed below are T cell receptor beta chains from one sample, sequenced in a study of tumor-infiltrating lymphocytes in primary liver carcinoma. TCRdb processed the multiplex PCR reads anew with MiXCR; each CDR3 protein has one entry. Here the sample spans approximately 47,000 distinct CDR3 sequences, over 65% being singletons. Sequences were obtained from liver tumor tissue from sampling region 3. The receptors derive from a man between 35 and 55 years old with primary liver carcinoma and hepatitis B virus infection. Each CDR3 is given with its conserved first and last residue. Each record gives: D gene, J gene, clone size, V gene, CDR3 DNA, CDR3 protein. A D gene is named only where the DNA matches it firmly. Clone size, where shown, is once, few, many, or a class for clones that have expanded.

>-|TRBJ2-2|-|TRBV2
TGTGTCAACACAGGGGACTGGGCCGGGAAGCTGTTTTTT
CVNTGDWAGKLFF
>TRBD1|TRBJ2-7|many|TRBV28
TGTGCCAGCAGTTTAAACAGGGGGCTCTACGAGCAGTACTTC
CASSLNRGLYEQYF
>TRBD1|TRBJ2-7|-|TRBV11-2
TGTGCCGGTAGCACCTGGACAGGGGCCTACGAGCAGTACTTC
CAGSTWTGAYEQYF
>TRBD1|TRBJ2-5|-|TRBV11-2
TGTCGCAGCAGCTCGTACGCAGGGACAGGGGGTTCCCAAGAGACCCGGTACTTC
CRSSSYAGTGGSQETRYF
>TRBD2|TRBJ2-3|-|TRBV6-5
TGTGCCAGCAGCTCTTCGTGGACTAGCGGACCAGATACGCATTATTTC
CASSSSWTSGPDTHYF
>-|TRBJ2-5|-|TRBV11-2
TGTGCCAGCAGCTTGTGGGGCATGCAGGAGACACAGTACTTC
CASSLWGMQETQYF
>-|TRBJ2-1|-|TRBV11-1
TGTGCCAGCAGCTTAGGGGGGACGACCTACAATGAGCAGTTCTTC
CASSLGGTTYNEQFF
>-|TRBJ2-2|-|TRBV24-1
TGTGCCACCAGTGTTGAGGGACGGGGTTCCACCGGGGAGCTGTTTTTT
CATSVEGRGSTGELFF
>-|TRBJ2-3|-|TRBV6-5
TGTGCCAGGAGTCAACTTGCGGGATCAGATAAGCAGTATTTT
CARSQLAGSDKQYF
>TRBD1|TRBJ1-6|-|TRBV6-1
TGTGCCAGCAATGGGGGGACAGGGGTTTCACCCCTCCACTTT
CASNGGTGVSPLHF
>-|TRBJ2-2|-|TRBV11-2
TGTGCCAACAGCTTGAGCTCGGGAACCGGGGAGTTGTTTTTT
CANSLSSGTGELFF
>TRBD2|TRBJ2-1|-|TRBV6-5
TGTGCTAGCGGATATGGACTAGCGGGGCACAATGAGCAGTTCTTC
CASGYGLAGHNEQFF
>-|TRBJ2-1|-|TRBV5-1
TGCGCCAGCAGCTTGTTTAGTGGGCCCAGCTCCTTCAATGAGCAGTTCTTC
CASSLFSGPSSFNEQFF
>-|TRBJ1-1|-|TRBV11-2
TGTGCCAGCAGCCAACACTGGGTGGCGGTACTCACTGAAGCTTTCTTT
CASSQHWVAVLTEAFF
>-|TRBJ2-7|-|TRBV11-2
TGTACCAGCAGTCTAACTGACAGTGCCTACGAGCAGTACTTC
CTSSLTDSAYEQYF
>-|TRBJ2-3|-|TRBV28
TGTGCCAGCAGTTCCCGAGAGGGTCAACGGGCAGATACGCAATATTTT
CASSSREGQRADTQYF
>-|TRBJ2-2|-|TRBV6-5
TGTGCCAGTAGATACGCAGTGGACGGCACCGGGAAGCTGTTTTTC
CASRYAVDGTGKLFF
>TRBD1|TRBJ2-3|many|TRBV5-1
TGCGCCAGCAGCCGGACAGGGCCCACGGATACGCAGTATTTT
CASSRTGPTDTQYF
>-|TRBJ2-3|many|TRBV5-4
TGTGCCAGCAGCTTGGACGGGGCGGAGAGGCCAGATACGCAGTATTTT
CASSLDGAERPDTQYF
>TRBD1|TRBJ2-7|once|TRBV6-6
TGTGCCAGCCGTCGGGACAGGGTCTCCGATCATTACTTC
CASRRDRVSDHYF
>-|TRBJ2-7|-|TRBV7-9
TGTGCCAGCAGTCCTCTTGGGTGCGAGCAGTACTTC
CASSPLGCEQYF
>-|TRBJ2-1|once|TRBV6-5
TGTGCCAGCAGCCCGCAGGGAAGGCCCGGGTACAATGAGCAGTTCTTC
CASSPQGRPGYNEQFF
>TRBD2|TRBJ2-7|few|TRBV6-6
TGTGCCAGCAGTACATCGGGACTAGCGGGAGGGCCGGGCGGGCAGTACTTC
CASSTSGLAGGPGGQYF
>-|TRBJ2-7|-|TRBV28
TGTGCCAGAAGTTTGGGTCCAGGGACAAGGCTAGGGGCCTACGAGCAGTACTTC
CARSLGPGTRLGAYEQYF
>-|TRBJ2-1|-|TRBV11-2
TGTGTCAGCAGCCCGGAGTATAATGAACAGTTCTTC
CVSSPEYNEQFF
>-|TRBJ2-7|-|TRBV12-3/TRBV12-4
TGTACCAGCAGGGCCACGGGGGAGCAAGAGCAGTACTTC
CTSRATGEQEQYF
>TRBD2|TRBJ2-3|many|TRBV7-9
TGTGCCAGCAGCTTGGGACTAGACTACACAGATACGCAGTATTTT
CASSLGLDYTDTQYF